This T cell receptor (beta chain) was identified during a study of blood T cell repertoires in COVID-19. Study background: Spain, Italy and the United States supplied samples that represented acute and convalescent COVID-19. T cells, B-cell-depleted T cells, or PBMCs supplied cDNA or gDNA.

After removal of 7 bases from V and 4 bases from J, the junction contained 20 bases not matched to a gene. The CDR3 loop spans 20 amino acids. Germline CDR1 SGHVS, CDR2 FNYEAQ. Original methodology: For nucleated cells, counts were estimated from reference gene primer amplification. Assay used: immunoSEQ multiplex PCR; TCRdb lists only in-frame clones, some missing. That table supplies the V and J calls and clone size; D and trimming were determined from the DNA. The sample has more than 150,000 clones, around 90% seen once. This chain uses TRBV7-6 with TRBJ2-2; 11 bases map to TRBD2. The receptor comes from a man aged 40-55 years with acute or convalescent COVID-19. Sequenced input: peripheral blood. In DNA form, the CDR3 reads TGTGCCAGCACCTACATTAGCGGGGGGGCCCAGACAGGGCTCACCGGGGAGCTGTTTTTT. It translates to CASTYISGGAQTGLTGELFF.